This TCR beta chain was sequenced in a study of neoadjuvant nivolumab and ipilimumab in lung cancer. Repertoires were generated with immunoSEQ multiplex PCR, while TCRdb's copy carries only in-frame clones and drops some. In the table there are some 8,000 clones, 79% of which are singletons. Germline V CDR1 and CDR2: SGHTA, FQGNSA. With V trimmed by 5 bases and J by 7 bases, 10 bases remained unmatched. This CDR3 is built from 15 residues. This clone was seen just once. The receptor comes from an adult with non-small cell lung cancer. This sample comprised adjacent normal lung tissue, obtained after neoadjuvant nivolumab, alone or with ipilimumab, at or shortly before surgery. This rearrangement joins TRBV7-2 to TRBJ2-1; 8 nucleotides match TRBD2. The CDR3 sequence: CASSPTGGGLNEQFF. The CDR3, as DNA: TGTGCCAGCAGCCCCACAGGCGGGGGGCTTAATGAGCAGTTCTTC.